This passage covers 24 T cell receptor beta chains from one sample sequenced in a study of CD8 T cells in ankylosing spondylitis. TCRdb used MiXCR to reprocess the 5' RACE reads, holding one entry per CDR3 protein. The repertoire includes about 140,000 distinct CDR3 sequences, roughly 8.4% of them detected once, and approximately 6.8% sits in the top ten. The sequenced sample was synovial fluid, either unsorted or a sorted T cell fraction (not recorded which). The receptors come from a male donor with ankylosing spondylitis.

This clonotype was seen many times. The chain carries TRBV4-2 and TRBJ2-7; D is unresolved. The CDR3 totals 14 residues. Germline values: CDR1 LGHNA, CDR2 YNFKEQ. Trimming cost V 0 bases and J 5 bases, with 11 bases left between them. CDR3 DNA sequence: TGTGCCAGCAGCCAAGATGAATATGGCGACGAGCAGTACTTC. It translates to CASSQDEYGDEQYF.

The sample holds many counts of this clonotype. The chain joins TRBV7-2 to TRBJ2-5, with no clear D. Trimming shortened V by 1 base and J by 1 base, and 7 bases separated the two germline ends. The CDR3 spans 14 residues. Germline-derived CDR1 and CDR2 are SGHTA and FQGNSA. The CDR3 is CASSLVTAQETQYF. As DNA, the CDR3 is TGTGCCAGCAGCTTAGTTACAGCCCAAGAGACCCAGTACTTC.

For the CDR3, the DNA is TGCGCCAGCATGCCCGGGCCCCAAGAGACCCAGTACTTC. Protein product: CASMPGPQETQYF. This chain uses TRBV5-1 with TRBJ2-5, with D unresolved. CDR1 and CDR2 (germline): SGHRS, YFSETQ. Trimming removed 6 bases from V and 1 base from J, with 10 bases in between. This CDR3 region has 13 residues.

This clonotype has ten or more counts. The gene calls are TRBV2 and TRBJ1-1; 8 bases agree with TRBD1. Germline V gene lookup returns CDR1 SNHLY and CDR2 FYNNEI. V was pared by 5 bases and J by 5 bases, with 7 bases of the junction left unmatched. The CDR3 runs to 14 residues. In DNA form, the CDR3 reads TGTGCCAGCAGTCAGACAGGGGTTGGTACTGAAGCTTTCTTT. It translates to CASSQTGVGTEAFF.

V and J are TRBV28 and TRBJ1-5; D unclear. Germline-derived CDR1 and CDR2 are MDHEN and SYDVKM. The CDR3 sequence is 16 residues long. The germline V and J ends were trimmed by 4 bases and 5 bases, with 18 bases remaining between them. Here the CDR3 reads CASSYMGIVADQPQHF. The CDR3 region has the DNA TGTGCCAGCAGTTATATGGGGATCGTCGCCGATCAGCCCCAGCATTTT.

V is TRBV29-1 and J is TRBJ1-2, with 9 bases that match TRBD1. The CDR3 runs 13 residues. The germline gives CDR1 SQVTM, CDR2 ANQGSEA. J lost 4 bases, V lost 5 bases, and 5 bases had no gene match. CDR3 protein: CSVYDRGVYGYTF. The DNA for the CDR3 is TGCAGCGTTTATGACAGGGGGGTCTATGGCTACACCTTC.

This clonotype was seen more than once but under ten times. V gene TRBV7-8 combines with J gene TRBJ1-1; D possibly corresponds to TRBD1 (5 bases). Germline V gives CDR1 SGHVS, CDR2 FQNEAQ. V lost 6 bases and J lost 11, with 28 bases in between. The CDR3 is made up of 16 amino acids. The CDR3 DNA reads TGTGCCAGCAGTCTTATGGCCAGGGAGCGAACCTTGGGGGCTTTCTTT. It translates to CASSLMARERTLGAFF.

The rearrangement links TRBV20-1 to TRBJ2-7, with no clear D. In germline, CDR1 is DFQATT, CDR2 SNEGSKA (reference sequence). V lost 6 bases and J 4 bases, leaving 10 bases between the germline ends. This CDR3 is built from 11 residues. CDR3 nucleotide sequence: TGCAGTGCCGGGTTACAATACGAGCAGTACTTC. Translated: CSAGLQYEQYF.

This clonotype was recorded many times. The J gene is TRBJ2-1, the V gene TRBV5-1; D possibly uses TRBD1 or TRBD2 (6 bases each). The CDR3 runs to 15 residues. Looked up from germline, CDR1 is SGHRS and CDR2 is YFSETQ. The V end lost 0 bases, the J end lost 3 bases, and 10 bases lay between the germline ends. CDR3 residues: CASSLEQGLYNEQFF. In DNA form, the CDR3 reads TGCGCCAGCAGCTTGGAACAGGGACTCTACAATGAGCAGTTCTTC.

This clonotype was counted at least ten times. This sequence joins TRBV28 and TRBJ1-1, with D perhaps matching TRBD1 (5 bases). CDR1 and CDR2 (germline): MDHEN, SYDVKM. V lost 8 bases to trimming and J lost 1 base, with 14 bases between them. The CDR3 runs to 14 residues. CDR3 amino acids: CASYRGQRNTEAFF. The CDR3 DNA follows: TGTGCCAGCTACCGAGGACAACGGAACACTGAAGCTTTCTTT.

This clonotype was counted a few times. V usage is TRBV7-9 and J usage is TRBJ2-2; possibly TRBD2 for D (5 bases). V lost 1 base and J 5 bases, leaving 14 bases between the germline ends. The CDR3 has 16 residues. The germline CDR1 and CDR2 sequences are SEHNR and FQNEAQ (reference sequence). The chain's CDR3 is CASSLENGVRTGELFF. CDR3 bases: TGTGCCAGCAGCTTAGAAAACGGGGTACGAACCGGGGAGCTGTTTTTT.

This clonotype was recorded a few times. The rearrangement uses TRBV4-2 and TRBJ1-5; no clear D gene. Germline-derived CDR1 and CDR2 are LGHNA and YNFKEQ. Trimming cost V 1 base and J 9 bases, with 10 bases left between them. The CDR3 has 13 amino acids. In DNA, the CDR3 is TGTGCCAGCAGCCAAGGAAGAGTGACGCCCCAGCATTTT. Translated, it gives CASSQGRVTPQHF.

This clonotype appeared many times. This chain links TRBV7-2 with TRBJ1-2; D not certain. V dropped 0 bases and J dropped 2 bases, with 7 bases sitting between them. There are 14 residues in the CDR3. Germline V CDR1 and CDR2: SGHTA, FQGNSA. The CDR3 DNA reads as TGTGCCAGCAGCTTAGCGCAAGGGAACTATGGCTACACCTTC. It specifies CASSLAQGNYGYTF.

The table lists this clonotype with a few counts. The chain has TRBV5-1 and TRBJ2-7, with a possible D match to TRBD2 (6 bases). V dropped 7 bases and J dropped 5 bases, with 16 bases sitting between them. The CDR3 extends over 13 amino acids. Germline loops: CDR1 SGHRS, CDR2 YFSETQ. DNA for the CDR3: TGCGCCAGCGGGACTCCCACCGGGGACGAGCAGTACTTC. It is translated as CASGTPTGDEQYF.

Only a few counts were recorded for this clonotype. The chain employs TRBV29-1 and TRBJ2-7; TRBD2 matches 11 bases. The J segment lost 5 bases and the V segment lost 6 bases, leaving 6 bases of the junction unmatched. The CDR3 sequence is 13 residues long. In germline, CDR1 is SQVTM, CDR2 ANQGSEA. CDR3 amino acids: CSVRTSGRDEQYF. In DNA form, the CDR3 reads TGCAGCGTCAGGACTAGCGGGCGCGACGAGCAGTACTTC.

This clonotype was counted between two and nine times. V and J are TRBV18 and TRBJ1-1; D not resolved. The CDR3 is 14 amino acids. V lost 1 base, J lost 6 bases, and 12 bases lay in between. From germline, CDR1 is KGHSH and CDR2 LQKENI. CDR3 coding DNA: TGTGCCAGCTCACCACTCGATGAGGGCCCTGAAGCTTTCTTT. Translation gives CASSPLDEGPEAFF.

There are many counts of this clonotype. The V call is TRBV7-2, the J call TRBJ2-5; 10 bases map to TRBD2. J lost 9 bases, V lost 4 bases, and 11 bases had no gene match. The CDR3 extends over 15 amino acids. Germline CDR1 is SGHTA and CDR2 is FQGNSA. Here the CDR3 reads CASSSTAGGAYSQYF. The CDR3 DNA follows: TGTGCCAGCAGCTCTACAGCGGGGGGGGCGTACTCCCAGTACTTC.

This clonotype was seen a few times. The chain is built from TRBV10-2 and TRBJ2-1; D is undetermined. This CDR3 contains 12 residues. CDR1 and CDR2 from the germline V gene are WSHSY and SAAADI. With 4 bases removed from V and 6 bases from J, the gap between germline ends came to 7 bases. DNA for the CDR3: TGCGCCAGCAGTGGTAGCTCCAATGAGCAGTTCTTC. It translates to CASSGSSNEQFF.

A word on this clonotype: Given a much more abundant clone one base away, this may be a read error. The gene calls are TRBV20-1 and TRBJ1-2, with D maybe TRBD1 (6 bases). The CDR3 spans 12 residues. Trimming removed 5 bases at V and 4 bases at J, with 11 bases between. CDR1 and CDR2 from the germline V gene are DFQATT and SNEGSKA (reference sequence). CDR3 sequence (DNA): TGCAGTGCTTGGGGACATGCCTATGGCTACACCTTC. Translating gives CSAWGHAYGYTF.

In its sample, this clonotype was seen many times. The chain links TRBV6-2 or TRBV6-3 to TRBJ1-1; D is undetermined. This CDR3 spans 13 amino acids. CDR1 and CDR2 (germline): MNHEY, SVGEGT. Trimming stripped 2 bases from V and 4 bases from J, with 8 bases between. The CDR3 region is CASSYLGTTEAFF. As DNA, the CDR3 is TGTGCCAGCAGTTACCTAGGAACCACTGAAGCTTTCTTT.

The chain recombines TRBV6-5 with TRBJ1-2; 11 positions agree with TRBD1. CDR1 is MNHEY and CDR2 is SVGAGI in the germline V gene. V lost 4 bases, J lost 0 bases, and 4 bases stayed unmatched. This CDR3 comprises 16 residues. CDR3 amino acids: CASSSDRGLTNYGYTF. CDR3 nucleotide sequence: TGTGCCAGCAGTTCGGACAGGGGGCTTACTAACTATGGCTACACCTTC.

At least ten counts were recorded for this clonotype. This chain connects TRBV20-1 to TRBJ2-7; a possible D gene is TRBD2 (5 bases). CDR3 length: 16 residues. Trimming left V 3 bases short and J 1 base short, with 19 bases between. Germline V gives CDR1 DFQATT, CDR2 SNEGSKA (reference sequence). The chain's CDR3 is CSARRIGVTRSYEQYF. The CDR3 DNA is TGCAGTGCTAGGAGGATCGGAGTAACTAGATCCTACGAGCAGTACTTC.

This clonotype showed up just a few times. V is TRBV25-1 and J is TRBJ2-1, with no clear D. Germline CDR1 and CDR2: MGHDK and SYGVNS. V gave up 8 bases and J gave up 0 bases, with 14 bases separating them. CDR3 length: 15 amino acids. The CDR3 protein is CASQQRISSYNEQFF. CDR3 sequence (DNA): TGTGCCAGCCAGCAACGGATAAGCTCCTACAATGAGCAGTTCTTC.

A remark on this clonotype: Since a much larger clone is just one base distant, this may be a read error. V is TRBV20-1 and J is TRBJ2-3; D is possibly TRBD1 (6 bases). CDR3 size: 15 residues. CDR1 DFQATT and CDR2 SNEGSKA come from the germline V gene (reference sequence). V was clipped by 3 bases and J by 0 bases, with 13 bases between them. The CDR3 here is CSASHVQGSTDTQYF. CDR3 nucleotides: TGCAGTGCTAGTCACGTACAGGGAAGCACAGATACGCAGTATTTT.